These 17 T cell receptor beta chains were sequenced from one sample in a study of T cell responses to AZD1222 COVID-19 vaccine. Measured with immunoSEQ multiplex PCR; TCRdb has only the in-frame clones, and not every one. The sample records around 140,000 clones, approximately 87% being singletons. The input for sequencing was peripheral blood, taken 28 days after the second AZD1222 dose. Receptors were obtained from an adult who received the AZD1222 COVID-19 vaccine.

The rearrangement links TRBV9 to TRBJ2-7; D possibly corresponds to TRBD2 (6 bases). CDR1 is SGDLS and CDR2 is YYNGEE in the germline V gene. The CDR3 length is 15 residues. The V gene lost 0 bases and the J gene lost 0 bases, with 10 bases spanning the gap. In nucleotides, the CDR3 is TGTGCCAGCAGCGTAGACCCTAGCGTCTCCTACGAGCAGTACTTC. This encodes CASSVDPSVSYEQYF.

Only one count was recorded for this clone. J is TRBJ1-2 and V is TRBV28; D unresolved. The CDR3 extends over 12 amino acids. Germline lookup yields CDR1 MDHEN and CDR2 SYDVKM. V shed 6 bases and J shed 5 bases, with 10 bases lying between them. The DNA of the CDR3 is TGTGCCAGCAGGGTCGCGGGGTATGGCTACACCTTC. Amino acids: CASRVAGYGYTF.

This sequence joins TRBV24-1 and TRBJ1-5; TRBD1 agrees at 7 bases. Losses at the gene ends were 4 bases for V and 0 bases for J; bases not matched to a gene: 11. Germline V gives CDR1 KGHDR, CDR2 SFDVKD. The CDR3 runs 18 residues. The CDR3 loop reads CATSDHIWTGNSNQPQHF. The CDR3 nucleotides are TGTGCCACCAGTGACCACATTTGGACAGGAAATAGCAATCAGCCCCAGCATTTT.

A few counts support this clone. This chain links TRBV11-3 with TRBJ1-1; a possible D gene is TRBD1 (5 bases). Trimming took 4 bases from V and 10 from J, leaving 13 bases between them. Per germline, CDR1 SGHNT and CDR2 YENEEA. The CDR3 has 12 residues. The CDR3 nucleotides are TGTGCCAGCAGCTACGGCCCCAGGGTAGCTTTCTTT. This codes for CASSYGPRVAFF.

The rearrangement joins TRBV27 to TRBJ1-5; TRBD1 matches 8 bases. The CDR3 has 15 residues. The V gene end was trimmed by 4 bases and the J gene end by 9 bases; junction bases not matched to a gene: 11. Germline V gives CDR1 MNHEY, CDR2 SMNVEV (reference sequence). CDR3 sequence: CASSSGTGPISPQHF. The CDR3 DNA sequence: TGTGCCAGCAGTTCTGGGACAGGCCCCATATCGCCCCAGCATTTT.

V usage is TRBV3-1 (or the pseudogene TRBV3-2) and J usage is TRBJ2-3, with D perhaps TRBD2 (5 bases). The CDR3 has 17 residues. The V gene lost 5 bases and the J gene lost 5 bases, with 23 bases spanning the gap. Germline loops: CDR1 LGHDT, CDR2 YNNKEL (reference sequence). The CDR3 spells CASSSRTVTPGGDTQYF. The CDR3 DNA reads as TGTGCCAGCAGCTCACGGACGGTTACTCCTGGAGGAGATACGCAGTATTTT.

The CDR3 bases are TGCGCCAGCAGCTTTTGGGCAGCCTCATCCGGGGAGCTGTTTTTT. Translating it yields CASSFWAASSGELFF. The rearrangement uses TRBV5-1 and TRBJ2-2, with D uncertain. V was shortened by 2 bases and J by 6 bases, with 14 bases between the two germline ends. CDR3 size: 15 residues. Per germline, CDR1 SGHRS and CDR2 YFSETQ.

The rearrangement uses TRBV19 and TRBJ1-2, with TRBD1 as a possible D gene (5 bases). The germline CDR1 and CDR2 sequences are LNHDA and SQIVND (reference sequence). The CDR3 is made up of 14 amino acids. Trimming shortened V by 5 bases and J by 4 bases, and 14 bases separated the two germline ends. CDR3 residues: CASSLQGIPYGYTF. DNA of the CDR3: TGTGCCAGTAGTCTCCAGGGAATCCCCTATGGCTACACCTTC. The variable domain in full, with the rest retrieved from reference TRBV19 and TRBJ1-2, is DGGITQSPKYLFRKEGQNVTLSCEQNLNHDAMYWYRQDPGQGLRLIYYSQIVNDFQKGDIAEGYSVSREKKESFPLTVTSAQKNPTAFYLCASSLQGIPYGYTFGSGTRLTVV.

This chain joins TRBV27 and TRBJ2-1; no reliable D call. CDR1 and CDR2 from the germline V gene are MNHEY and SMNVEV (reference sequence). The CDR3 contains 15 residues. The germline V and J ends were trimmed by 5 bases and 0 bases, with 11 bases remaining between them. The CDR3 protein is CASSRSLSSYNEQFF. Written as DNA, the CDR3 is TGTGCCAGCAGTCGGTCCTTAAGCTCCTACAATGAGCAGTTCTTC.

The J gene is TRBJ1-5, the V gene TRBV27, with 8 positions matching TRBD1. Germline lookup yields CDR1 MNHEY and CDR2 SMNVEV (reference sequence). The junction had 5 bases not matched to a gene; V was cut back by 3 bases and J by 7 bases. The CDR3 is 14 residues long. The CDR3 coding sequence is TGTGCCAGCAGTTTCCGGACAGGGAGACAGCCCCAGCATTTT. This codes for CASSFRTGRQPQHF.

DNA for the CDR3: TGCGCCAGCAGCCAAGGGAGGGACGTCTACGAGCAGTACTTC. This sequence encodes CASSQGRDVYEQYF. This rearrangement joins TRBV4-3 to TRBJ2-7; D may be TRBD2 (6 bases). This CDR3 is built from 14 residues. The V gene's germline CDR1 is LGHNA and CDR2 YSLEER. The V and J ends lost 1 base and 3 bases respectively, with 10 bases between them.

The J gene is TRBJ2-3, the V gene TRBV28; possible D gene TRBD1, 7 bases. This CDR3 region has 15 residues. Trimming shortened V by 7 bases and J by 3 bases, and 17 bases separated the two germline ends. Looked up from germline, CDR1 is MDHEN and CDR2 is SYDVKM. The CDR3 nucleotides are TGTGCCAGCAAGGCCTCCAGGGGGGTAACAGATACGCAGTATTTT. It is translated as CASKASRGVTDTQYF.

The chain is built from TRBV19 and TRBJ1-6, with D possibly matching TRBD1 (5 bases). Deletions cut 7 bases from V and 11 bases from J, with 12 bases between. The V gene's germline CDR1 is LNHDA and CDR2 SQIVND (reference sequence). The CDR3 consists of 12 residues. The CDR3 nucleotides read TGTGCCAGTAACCTCGGAGGGGCACCCCTCCACTTT. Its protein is CASNLGGAPLHF.

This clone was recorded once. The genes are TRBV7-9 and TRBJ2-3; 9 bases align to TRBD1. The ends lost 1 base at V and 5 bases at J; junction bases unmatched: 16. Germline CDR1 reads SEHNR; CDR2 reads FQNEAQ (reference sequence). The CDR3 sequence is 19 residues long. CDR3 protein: CASSLGQGGAASGLDTQYF. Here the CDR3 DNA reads TGTGCCAGCAGCTTAGGACAGGGGGGAGCGGCATCCGGTCTAGATACGCAGTATTTT. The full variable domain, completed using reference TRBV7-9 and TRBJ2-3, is DTGVSQNPRHKITKRGQNVTFRCDPISEHNRLYWYRQTLGQGPEFLTYFQNEAQLEKSRLLSDRFSAERPKGSFSTLEIQRTEQGDSAMYLCASSLGQGGAASGLDTQYFGPGTRLTVL.

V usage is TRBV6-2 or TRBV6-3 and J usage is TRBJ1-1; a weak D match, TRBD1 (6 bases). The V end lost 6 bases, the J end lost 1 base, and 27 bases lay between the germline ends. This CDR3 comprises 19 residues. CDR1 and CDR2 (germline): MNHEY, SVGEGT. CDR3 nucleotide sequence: TGTGCCAGCAGCAAACAGGGTCGAGGCTTGTCTGGGAGGAACACTGAAGCTTTCTTT. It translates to CASSKQGRGLSGRNTEAFF.

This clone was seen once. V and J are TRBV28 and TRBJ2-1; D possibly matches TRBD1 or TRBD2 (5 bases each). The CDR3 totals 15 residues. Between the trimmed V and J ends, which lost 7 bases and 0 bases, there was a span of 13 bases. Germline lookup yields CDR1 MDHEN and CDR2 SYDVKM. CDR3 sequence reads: CASTGEGSSYNEQFF. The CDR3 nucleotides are TGTGCCAGCACCGGCGAGGGGAGCTCCTACAATGAGCAGTTCTTC.

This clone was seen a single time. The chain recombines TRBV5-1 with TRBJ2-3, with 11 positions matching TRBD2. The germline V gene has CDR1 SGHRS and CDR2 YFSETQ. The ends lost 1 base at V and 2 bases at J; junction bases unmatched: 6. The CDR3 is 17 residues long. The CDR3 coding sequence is TGCGCCAGCAGCTTGTCCGGGACTAGCGGTTACACAGATACGCAGTATTTT. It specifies CASSLSGTSGYTDTQYF.